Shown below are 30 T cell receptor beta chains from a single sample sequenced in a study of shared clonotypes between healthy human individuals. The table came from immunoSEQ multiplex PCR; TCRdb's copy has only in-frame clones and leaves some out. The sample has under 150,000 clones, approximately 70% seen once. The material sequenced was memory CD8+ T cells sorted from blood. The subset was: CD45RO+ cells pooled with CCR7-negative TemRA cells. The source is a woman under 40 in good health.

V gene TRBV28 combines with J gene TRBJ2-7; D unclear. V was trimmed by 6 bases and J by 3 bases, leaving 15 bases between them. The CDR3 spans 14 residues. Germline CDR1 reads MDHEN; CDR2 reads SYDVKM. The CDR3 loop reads CASSALGASYEQYF. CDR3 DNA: TGTGCCAGCAGCGCATTAGGAGCCAGCTACGAGCAGTACTTC.

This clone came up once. CDR3 region: CASSIAGTDYEQYF. In DNA, the CDR3 is TGTGCCAGCAGCATTGCAGGGACAGACTACGAGCAGTACTTC. The gene calls are TRBV28 and TRBJ2-7, with TRBD1 matching 7 bases. V gave up 6 bases and J gave up 3 bases; unmatched junction bases: 8. This CDR3 has 14 residues. The germline CDR1 and CDR2 sequences are MDHEN and SYDVKM.

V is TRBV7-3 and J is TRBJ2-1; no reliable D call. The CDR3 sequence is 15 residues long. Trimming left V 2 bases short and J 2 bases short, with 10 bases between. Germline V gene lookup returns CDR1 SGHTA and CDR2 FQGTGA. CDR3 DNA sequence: TGTGCCAGCAGCTTACAGCAGTCAGCCTACAATGAGCAGTTCTTC. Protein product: CASSLQQSAYNEQFF.

CDR3 nucleotide sequence: TGTGCCAGCAGCGTAGTTGATTCAGGGACCATGAACACTGAAGCTTTCTTT. It yields the protein CASSVVDSGTMNTEAFF. The chain links TRBV9 to TRBJ1-1; tentatively, D is TRBD1 (5 bases). The CDR3 contains 17 residues. The V gene lost 0 bases and the J gene lost 0 bases, with 15 bases spanning the gap. Germline V lookup: CDR1 SGDLS, CDR2 YYNGEE.

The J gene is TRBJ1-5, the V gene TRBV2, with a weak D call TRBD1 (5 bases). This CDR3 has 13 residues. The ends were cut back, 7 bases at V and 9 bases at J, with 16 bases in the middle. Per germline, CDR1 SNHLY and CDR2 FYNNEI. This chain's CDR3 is CASIQGPRGPQHF. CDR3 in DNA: TGTGCCAGCATCCAGGGCCCCAGAGGGCCCCAGCATTTT.

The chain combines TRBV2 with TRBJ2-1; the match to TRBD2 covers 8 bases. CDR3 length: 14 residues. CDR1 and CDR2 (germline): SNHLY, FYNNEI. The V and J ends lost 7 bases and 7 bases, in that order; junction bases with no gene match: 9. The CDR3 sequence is CASKASGSRNEQFF. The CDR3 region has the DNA TGTGCCAGCAAGGCCAGCGGGAGTAGAAATGAGCAGTTCTTC.

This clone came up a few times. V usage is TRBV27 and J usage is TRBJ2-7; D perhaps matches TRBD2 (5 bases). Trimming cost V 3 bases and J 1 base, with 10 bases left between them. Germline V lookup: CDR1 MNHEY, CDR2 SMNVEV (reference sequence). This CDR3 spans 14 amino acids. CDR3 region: CASSFDSESYEQYF. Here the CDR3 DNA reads TGTGCCAGCAGTTTTGATAGCGAGTCCTACGAGCAGTACTTC.

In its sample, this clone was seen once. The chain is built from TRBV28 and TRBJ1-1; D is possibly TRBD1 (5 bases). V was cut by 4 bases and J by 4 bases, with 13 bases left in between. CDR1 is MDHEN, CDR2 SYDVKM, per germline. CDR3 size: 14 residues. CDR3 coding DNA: TGTGCCAGCAGTTCTTGGGGGACCGGCACTGAAGCTTTCTTT. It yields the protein CASSSWGTGTEAFF. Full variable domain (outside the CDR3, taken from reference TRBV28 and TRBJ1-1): DVKVTQSSRYLVKRTGEKVFLECVQDMDHENMFWYRQDPGLGLRLIYFSYDVKMKEKGDIPEGYSVSREKKERFSLILESASTNQTSMYLCASSSWGTGTEAFFGQGTRLTVV.

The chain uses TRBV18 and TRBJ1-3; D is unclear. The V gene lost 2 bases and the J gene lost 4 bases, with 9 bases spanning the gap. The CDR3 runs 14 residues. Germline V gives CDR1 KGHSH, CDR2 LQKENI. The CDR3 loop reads CASSPGLRGNTIYF. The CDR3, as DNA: TGTGCCAGCTCACCAGGGCTCAGAGGAAACACCATATATTTT. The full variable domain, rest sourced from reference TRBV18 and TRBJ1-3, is NAGVMQNPRHLVRRRGQEARLRCSPMKGHSHVYWYRQLPEEGLKFMVYLQKENIIDESGMPKERFSAEFPKEGPSILRIQQVVRGDSAAYFCASSPGLRGNTIYFGEGSWLTVV.

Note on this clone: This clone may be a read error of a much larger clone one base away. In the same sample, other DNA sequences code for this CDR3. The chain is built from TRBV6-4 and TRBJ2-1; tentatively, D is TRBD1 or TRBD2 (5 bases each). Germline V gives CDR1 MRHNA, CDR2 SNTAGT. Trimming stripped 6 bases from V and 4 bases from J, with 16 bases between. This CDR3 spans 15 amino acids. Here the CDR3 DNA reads TGTGCCAGCAGCGTCGGGACCAGCGGTTACAATGAGCAGTTCTTC. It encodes CASSVGTSGYNEQFF.

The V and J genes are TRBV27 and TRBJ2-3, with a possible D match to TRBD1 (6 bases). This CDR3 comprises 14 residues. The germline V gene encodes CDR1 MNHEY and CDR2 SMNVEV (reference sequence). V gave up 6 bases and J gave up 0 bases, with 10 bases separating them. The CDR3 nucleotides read TGTGCCAGCAGGGACAGAGTTAGCACAGATACGCAGTATTTT. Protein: CASRDRVSTDTQYF.

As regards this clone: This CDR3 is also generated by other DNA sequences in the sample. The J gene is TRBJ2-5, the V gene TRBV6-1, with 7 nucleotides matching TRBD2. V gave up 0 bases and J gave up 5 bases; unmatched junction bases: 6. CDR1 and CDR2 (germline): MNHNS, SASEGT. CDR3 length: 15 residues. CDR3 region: CASSEAGGPGETQYF. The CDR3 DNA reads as TGTGCCAGCAGTGAAGCGGGAGGGCCCGGGGAGACCCAGTACTTC.

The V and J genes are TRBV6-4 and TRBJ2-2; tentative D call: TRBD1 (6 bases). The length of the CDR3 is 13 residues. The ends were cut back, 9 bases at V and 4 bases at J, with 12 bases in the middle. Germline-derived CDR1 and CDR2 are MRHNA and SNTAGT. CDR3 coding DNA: TGTGCCAGTTCCAGGGGAGCCACCGGGGAGCTGTTTTTT. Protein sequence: CASSRGATGELFF.

CDR3 protein: CASSLWDRPYEQYF. DNA for the CDR3: TGTGCCAGCAGTTTATGGGACCGACCCTACGAGCAGTACTTC. The rearrangement joins TRBV28 to TRBJ2-5; D not certain. The assigned J gene may be wrong: the sequence end matches TRBJ2-7 better. Germline V lookup: CDR1 MDHEN, CDR2 SYDVKM. The CDR3 spans 14 residues.

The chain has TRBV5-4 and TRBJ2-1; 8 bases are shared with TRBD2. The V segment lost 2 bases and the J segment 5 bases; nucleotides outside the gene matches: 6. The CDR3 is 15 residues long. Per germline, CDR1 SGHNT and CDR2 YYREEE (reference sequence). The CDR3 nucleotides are TGTGCCAGCAGCTTTATAGCGGGACGTAACAATGAGCAGTTCTTC. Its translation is CASSFIAGRNNEQFF.

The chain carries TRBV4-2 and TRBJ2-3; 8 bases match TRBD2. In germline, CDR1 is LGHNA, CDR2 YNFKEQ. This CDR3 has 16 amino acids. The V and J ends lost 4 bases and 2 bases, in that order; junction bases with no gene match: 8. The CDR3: CASSRELAGNTDTQYF. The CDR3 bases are TGTGCCAGCAGCCGAGAGTTAGCGGGAAACACAGATACGCAGTATTTT.

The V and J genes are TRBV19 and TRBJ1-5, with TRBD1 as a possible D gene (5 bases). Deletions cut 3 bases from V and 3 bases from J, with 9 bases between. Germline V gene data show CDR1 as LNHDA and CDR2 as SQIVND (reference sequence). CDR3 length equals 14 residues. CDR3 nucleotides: TGTGCCAGTAGTATCGGGGCCACCAATCAGCCCCAGCATTTT. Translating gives CASSIGATNQPQHF.

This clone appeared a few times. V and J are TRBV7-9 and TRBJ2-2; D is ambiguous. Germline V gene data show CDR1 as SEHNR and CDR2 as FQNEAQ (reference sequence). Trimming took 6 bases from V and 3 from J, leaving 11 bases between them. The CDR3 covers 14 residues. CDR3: CASSLRAYTGELFF. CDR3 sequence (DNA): TGTGCCAGCAGTCTAAGGGCCTACACCGGGGAGCTGTTTTTT.

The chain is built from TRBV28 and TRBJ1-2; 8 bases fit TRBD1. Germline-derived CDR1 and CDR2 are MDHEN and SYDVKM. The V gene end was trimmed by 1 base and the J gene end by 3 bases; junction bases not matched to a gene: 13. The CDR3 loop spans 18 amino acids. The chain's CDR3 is CASSLSRDRLEMYYGYTF. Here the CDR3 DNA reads TGTGCCAGCAGTTTATCCCGGGACAGGTTAGAAATGTACTATGGCTACACCTTC.

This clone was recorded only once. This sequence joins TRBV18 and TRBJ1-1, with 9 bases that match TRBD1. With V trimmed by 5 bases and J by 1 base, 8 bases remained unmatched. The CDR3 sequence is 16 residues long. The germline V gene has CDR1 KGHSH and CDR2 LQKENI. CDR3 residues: CASSSDRGGRNTEAFF. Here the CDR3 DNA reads TGTGCCAGCTCATCGGACAGGGGAGGGCGGAACACTGAAGCTTTCTTT.

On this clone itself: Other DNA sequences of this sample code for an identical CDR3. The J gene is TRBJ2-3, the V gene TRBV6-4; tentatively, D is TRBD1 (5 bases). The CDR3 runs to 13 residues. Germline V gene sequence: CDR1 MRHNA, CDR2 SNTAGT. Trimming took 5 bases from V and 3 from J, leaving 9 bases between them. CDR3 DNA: TGTGCCAGCAGTTTAGGGGCGACAGATACGCAGTATTTT. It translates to CASSLGATDTQYF.

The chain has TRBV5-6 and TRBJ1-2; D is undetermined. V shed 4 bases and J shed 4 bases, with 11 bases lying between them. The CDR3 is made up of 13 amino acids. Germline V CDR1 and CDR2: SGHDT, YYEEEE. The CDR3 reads CASSKDAFYGYTF. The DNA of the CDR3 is TGTGCCAGCAGCAAGGACGCGTTCTATGGCTACACCTTC.

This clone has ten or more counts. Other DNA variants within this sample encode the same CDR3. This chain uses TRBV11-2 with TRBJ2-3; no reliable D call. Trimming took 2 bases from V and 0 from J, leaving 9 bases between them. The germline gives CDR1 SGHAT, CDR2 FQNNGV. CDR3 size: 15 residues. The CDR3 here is CASSLLGTSTDTQYF. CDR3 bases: TGTGCCAGCAGCTTATTAGGTACTAGCACAGATACGCAGTATTTT.

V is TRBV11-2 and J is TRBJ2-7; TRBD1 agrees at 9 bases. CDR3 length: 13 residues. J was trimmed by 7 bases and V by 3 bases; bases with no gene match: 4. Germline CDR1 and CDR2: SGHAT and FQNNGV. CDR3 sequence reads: CASSFGTGREQYF. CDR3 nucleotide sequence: TGTGCCAGCAGCTTCGGGACAGGGCGGGAGCAGTACTTC.

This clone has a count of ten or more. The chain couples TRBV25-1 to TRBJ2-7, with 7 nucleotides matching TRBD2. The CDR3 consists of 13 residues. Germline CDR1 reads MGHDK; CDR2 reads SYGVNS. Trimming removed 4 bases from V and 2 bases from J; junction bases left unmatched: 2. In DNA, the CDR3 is TGTGCCAGCAGTGTAACTAGCGCCTACGAGCAGTACTTC. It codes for CASSVTSAYEQYF.

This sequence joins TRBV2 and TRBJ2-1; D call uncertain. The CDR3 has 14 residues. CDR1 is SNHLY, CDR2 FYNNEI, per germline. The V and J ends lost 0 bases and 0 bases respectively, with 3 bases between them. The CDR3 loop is CASSEASSYNEQFF. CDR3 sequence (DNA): TGTGCCAGCAGTGAAGCGAGCTCCTACAATGAGCAGTTCTTC. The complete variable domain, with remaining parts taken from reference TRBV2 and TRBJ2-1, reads EPEVTQTPSHQVTQMGQEVILRCVPISNHLYFYWYRQILGQKVEFLVSFYNNEISEKSEIFDDQFSVERPDGSNFTLKIRSTKLEDSAMYFCASSEASSYNEQFFGPGTRLTVL.

CDR3 coding DNA: TGTGCCAGCAGTCCCCGGGCGTATTGGGACACTGAAGCTTTCTTT. Translation gives CASSPRAYWDTEAFF. V is TRBV6-1 and J is TRBJ1-1; D gene ambiguous. The CDR3 is 15 residues long. Germline V gene sequence: CDR1 MNHNS, CDR2 SASEGT. The germline V and J ends were trimmed by 5 bases and 3 bases, with 16 bases remaining between them.

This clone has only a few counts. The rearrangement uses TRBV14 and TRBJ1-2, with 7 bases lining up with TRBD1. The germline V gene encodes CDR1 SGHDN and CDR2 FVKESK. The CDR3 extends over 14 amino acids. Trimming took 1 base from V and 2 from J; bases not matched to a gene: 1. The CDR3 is CASSQGGQNYGYTF. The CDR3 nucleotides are TGTGCCAGCAGCCAAGGGGGACAGAACTATGGCTACACCTTC. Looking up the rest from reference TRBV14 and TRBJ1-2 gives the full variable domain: EAGVTQFPSHSVIEKGQTVTLRCDPISGHDNLYWYRRVMGKEIKFLLHFVKESKQDESGMPNNRFLAERTGGTYSTLKVQPAELEDSGVYFCASSQGGQNYGYTFGSGTRLTVV.

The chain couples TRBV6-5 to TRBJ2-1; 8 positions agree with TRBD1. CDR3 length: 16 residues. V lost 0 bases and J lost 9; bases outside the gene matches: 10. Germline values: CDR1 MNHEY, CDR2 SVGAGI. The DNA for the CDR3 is TGTGCCAGCAGTTACTCCCGGACAGGGCACGAAACTGAGCAGTTCTTC. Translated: CASSYSRTGHETEQFF.

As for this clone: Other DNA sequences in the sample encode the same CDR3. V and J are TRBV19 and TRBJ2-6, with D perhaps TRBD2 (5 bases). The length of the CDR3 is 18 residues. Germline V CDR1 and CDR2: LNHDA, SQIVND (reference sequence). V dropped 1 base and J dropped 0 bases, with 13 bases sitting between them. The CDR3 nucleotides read TGTGCCAGTAGTATAGGAGATAGACTAAGCTCTGGGGCCAACGTCCTGACTTTC. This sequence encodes CASSIGDRLSSGANVLTF. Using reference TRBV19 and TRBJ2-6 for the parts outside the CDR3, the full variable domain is DGGITQSPKYLFRKEGQNVTLSCEQNLNHDAMYWYRQDPGQGLRLIYYSQIVNDFQKGDIAEGYSVSREKKESFPLTVTSAQKNPTAFYLCASSIGDRLSSGANVLTFGAGSRLTVL.